This entry lists 12 T cell receptor beta chains sequenced from one sample in a study of cytomegalovirus exposure and HLA in healthy donors. PCR involved 60 Vbeta and 13 Jbeta primers. Clones were sequenced by immunoSEQ multiplex PCR, and TCRdb holds only the in-frame ones, with some missing. Of about 150,000 clones in the sample, about 78% were seen once. Material: PBMCs. These TCRs come from a man in his forties or fifties in good health and CMV-seropositive.

The chain joins TRBV11-2 to TRBJ2-5; D is ambiguous. The CDR3 has 12 amino acids. Germline-derived CDR1 and CDR2 are SGHAT and FQNNGV. Trimming took off 1 base at V and 5 bases at J, with 5 bases between the two ends. CDR3 in DNA: TGTGCCAGCAGCTTAGTCCGGGAGACCCAGTACTTC. Its translation is CASSLVRETQYF.

The rearrangement joins TRBV2 to TRBJ1-1; D is undetermined. The germline V gene has CDR1 SNHLY and CDR2 FYNNEI. The germline V and J ends were trimmed by 4 bases and 2 bases, with 11 bases remaining between them. The CDR3 sequence is 14 residues long. The CDR3 nucleotides are TGTGCCAGCAGTGTGGAGGCCGGTAACACTGAAGCTTTCTTT. Translating gives CASSVEAGNTEAFF.

The rearrangement uses TRBV1 and TRBJ2-3; TRBD2 is taken as the D call from the table, unchecked against the DNA. TRBV1 is recorded as a pseudogene. There are 14 residues in the CDR3. The chain's CDR3 is CTSSQVISTDTQYF. In nucleotides, the CDR3 is TGCACCAGCAGCCAAGTTATAAGCACAGATACGCAGTATTTT.

The chain recombines TRBV9 with TRBJ2-3; perhaps TRBD1 as D (5 bases). From germline, CDR1 is SGDLS and CDR2 YYNGEE. CDR3 length equals 16 residues. The germline V and J ends were trimmed by 4 bases and 0 bases, with 15 bases remaining between them. The CDR3 sequence is CASSPQGSHSTDTQYF. Written as DNA, the CDR3 is TGTGCCAGCAGCCCTCAGGGATCACATAGCACAGATACGCAGTATTTT.

This rearrangement joins TRBV18 to TRBJ1-1, with TRBD1 matching 12 bases. The CDR3 is 16 residues long. Per germline, CDR1 KGHSH and CDR2 LQKENI. Germline trimming cut 3 bases from V and 4 bases from J; bases unmatched to any gene: 6. The CDR3 DNA follows: TGTGCCAGCTCACCCGGGACAGGGGGCTTGGGCACTGAAGCTTTCTTT. It codes for CASSPGTGGLGTEAFF.

This clone has a handful of counts. This chain joins TRBV6-1 and TRBJ1-1, with D perhaps matching TRBD1 (6 bases). CDR1 and CDR2 from the germline V gene are MNHNS and SASEGT. The CDR3 totals 15 residues. V gave up 7 bases and J gave up 0 bases, with 15 bases separating them. The CDR3 region is CASIPTGPMNTEAFF. DNA of the CDR3: TGTGCCAGCATCCCTACAGGGCCCATGAACACTGAAGCTTTCTTT.

The CDR3 sequence: CASSSRDRVVTGELFF. CDR3 DNA sequence: TGTGCCAGCAGCTCGCGCGACAGGGTGGTCACCGGGGAGCTGTTTTTT. This chain connects TRBV7-8 to TRBJ2-2, with 7 bases fitting TRBD1. Germline CDR1 and CDR2: SGHVS and FQNEAQ. The V segment lost 4 bases and the J segment 4 bases; nucleotides outside the gene matches: 9. This CDR3 spans 16 amino acids.

V and J are TRBV29-1 and TRBJ1-4, with a tentative D call TRBD1 (6 bases). CDR3 length: 11 residues. From germline, CDR1 is SQVTM and CDR2 ANQGSEA. DNA of the CDR3: TGCTGTGGGGGGGCCGGGGAAAAACTGTTTTTT. Translation: CCGGAGEKLFF.

This clone has more than one count but fewer than ten. A single base is all that separates this from a far larger clone, so a read error is likely. CDR3: CSSSFSGTGVFSGDEQFF. The CDR3 nucleotides read TGTTCCAGCAGCTTCTCCGGGACAGGGGTTTTTTCAGGCGATGAGCAGTTCTTC. The chain is built from TRBV5-6 and TRBJ2-1; 10 nucleotides match TRBD1. CDR3 length: 18 residues. Germline lookup yields CDR1 SGHDT and CDR2 YYEEEE.

This sequence joins TRBV4-3 and TRBJ2-1, with 7 bases aligning to TRBD2. This CDR3 spans 16 amino acids. Germline assignment: CDR1 LGHNA and CDR2 YSLEER. V gave up 3 bases and J gave up 3 bases; unmatched junction bases: 8. The CDR3 protein is CASSQLPGDYYNEQFF. In nucleotides, the CDR3 is TGCGCCAGCAGCCAGCTCCCCGGGGACTACTACAATGAGCAGTTCTTC.

In its sample, this clone was seen many times. V and J are TRBV11-2 and TRBJ1-1; no clear D gene. The V and J ends lost 1 base and 8 bases respectively, with 8 bases between them. The CDR3 contains 12 residues. Germline V CDR1 and CDR2: SGHAT, FQNNGV. The chain's CDR3 is CASSLGLTEAFF. CDR3 DNA sequence: TGTGCCAGCAGCTTAGGGTTGACAGAAGCTTTCTTT.

The V and J genes are TRBV15 and TRBJ2-7, with 12 nucleotides matching TRBD2. This CDR3 contains 16 residues. The V gene end was trimmed by 4 bases and the J gene end by 0 bases; junction bases not matched to a gene: 4. The germline V gene encodes CDR1 LNHNV and CDR2 YYDKDF (reference sequence). CDR3 amino acids: CATSNPTSGSSYEQYF. The CDR3 nucleotides read TGTGCCACCAGCAACCCGACTAGCGGGAGCTCCTACGAGCAGTACTTC. The whole variable domain, remainder taken from reference TRBV15 and TRBJ2-7, is DAMVIQNPRYQVTQFGKPVTLSCSQTLNHNVMYWYQQKSSQAPKLLFHYYDKDFNNEADTPDNFQSRRPNTSFCFLDIRSPGLGDTAMYLCATSNPTSGSSYEQYFGPGTRLTVT.